This record concerns one T cell receptor (beta chain) sequence. The antigen it recognizes is unknown. Per-nucleotide qualities are absent, and no much larger clonotype sits a single base away. TCRbeta CDR3 regions were amplified from genomic DNA using the immunoSEQ Assay, a bias-controlled multiplex PCR. Concerning the study's data processing: The number of nucleated cells in each sample was estimated by amplification of reference gene primers within the assay. Sequence reads were collapsed and filtered to measure the absolute abundance of every unique TCRbeta CDR3 rearrangement. Productive Simpson clonality was computed per sample as the square root of Simpson's diversity index over productive rearrangements. In TCRdb, the immuneACCESS table is reduced to in-frame sequences with V and J assigned. These tables do not hold every clone; where another copy was compared, an unresolved V gene accounts for under half, and the others remain unexplained. The V and J calls and clone size are taken from that table; D and trimming were inferred from the DNA. Present in this sample are 120,000 to 150,000 clones, 88% of which were seen just once. The biggest ten clones account for roughly 2.5% of the sample.

The germline V gene specifies MNHEY as CDR1 and SVGAGI as CDR2. The germline ends are 14 bases apart after V is trimmed by 7 bases and J by 5 bases. Measured from the cysteine to the phenylalanine, the CDR3 is 14 residues long. CDR3 DNA only is kept here, 42 bases in frame from base 1. This entry comes from a study of blood T cell repertoires in COVID-19 (TCRdb year 2020). For the study in its entirety: Samples from collaborators originated in the United States, Italy and Spain and spanned both the acute and convalescent phases of COVID-19. The material from the prospective study consisted of cDNA or gDNA derived from T cells, B-cell-depleted T cells, or PBMCs. Subjects who had been exposed to COVID-19, were actively infected with it, or had recovered from it provided the deeply sampled blood TCRbeta repertoires that made up the dataset. A freely available public database, intended as a resource for researchers studying the immune response to SARS-CoV-2, is where the repertoires were released. The samples were drawn from two sources: the first 160 participants of the ongoing ImmuneRACE study, and 1,000 to 1,500 subjects contributed by 6 global collaborators. Sample metadata almost always included a de-identified subject ID, COVID-19 status, age in years and sex. Where available, HLA class I and class II types were taken from metadata supplied by the sample provider and were not determined by assay-based typing. The full study reports these points: The amount of clinical and demographic metadata varied by source and participant and was provided uncurated.

One collaborating source in Seattle enrolled patients while the patients were actively infected and followed the patients over time throughout the course of disease. Collaborating institutions collected whole blood in K2EDTA tubes following their own protocols. Collaborator samples were shipped for TCRbeta analysis as frozen whole blood, isolated PBMCs, or DNA extracted from either sample type. Recombination connected TRBV6-5 to TRBJ2-2, with TRBD1 tentatively as D gene (5 bases match). The material sequenced was peripheral blood. The TCR sequence derives from a human donor with COVID-19, enrolled during active disease. The donor label of this sample is uncertain. The DNA sequence follows: TGTGCCAGCAATTTGGGGCAGGGTACCGGGGAGCTGTTTTTT. Its translation reads: CASNLGQGTGELFF.